This entry lists 32 T cell receptor beta chains sequenced from one sample in a study of CD8 T cells in ankylosing spondylitis. TCRdb reanalysed the 5' RACE reads using MiXCR and keeps one entry per CDR3 protein. The sample yields 670,000 or so distinct CDR3 sequences, over 15% seen once. Study findings and constraints: Seemingly distinctive of ankylosing spondylitis blood was a TCR beta motif formed by eight highly homologous variants.

Their antigen targets remain unknown. The sequenced sample was blood, either unsorted or a sorted T cell fraction (not recorded which). These receptors all come from a male donor with ankylosing spondylitis.

V gene TRBV30 combines with J gene TRBJ1-5; the D gene is possibly TRBD1 (6 bases). Germline loops: CDR1 GTSNPN, CDR2 SVGIG (reference sequence). The length of the CDR3 is 13 residues. V dropped 2 bases and J dropped 4 bases, with 9 bases sitting between them. The DNA for the CDR3 is TGTGCCTGGAGTAGACAGGTTAATCAGCCCCAGCATTTT. Amino acid sequence: CAWSRQVNQPQHF.

This clonotype has only a few counts. The chain links TRBV25-1 to TRBJ1-5; perhaps TRBD1 as D (5 bases). This CDR3 is 16 amino acids long. The V end lost 4 bases, the J end lost 1 base, and 14 bases lay between the germline ends. Germline assignment: CDR1 MGHDK and CDR2 SYGVNS. CDR3 residues: CASSGWDPNSNQPQHF. In nucleotides, the CDR3 is TGTGCCAGCAGTGGGTGGGACCCTAACAGCAATCAGCCCCAGCATTTT.

The gene calls are TRBV4-3 and TRBJ2-7; the D is unclear. Germline V lookup: CDR1 LGHNA, CDR2 YSLEER. With 1 base removed from V and 7 bases from J, the gap between germline ends came to 11 bases. CDR3 length: 13 residues. The CDR3 region is CASSQGWQGEQYF. DNA of the CDR3: TGCGCCAGCAGCCAAGGGTGGCAAGGGGAGCAGTACTTC.

The gene calls are TRBV7-2 and TRBJ1-1, with a tentative D call TRBD1 (5 bases). The germline V gene encodes CDR1 SGHTA and CDR2 FQGNSA. The CDR3 loop spans 15 amino acids. V lost 5 bases, J lost 3 bases, and 16 bases lay in between. This CDR3 is CASSPWPVGDTEAFF. Written as DNA, the CDR3 is TGTGCCAGCAGCCCGTGGCCTGTAGGGGACACTGAAGCTTTCTTT.

The rearrangement joins TRBV6-1 to TRBJ2-1; 10 positions match TRBD2. Germline CDR1 reads MNHNS; CDR2 reads SASEGT. The ends lost 5 bases at V and 6 bases at J; junction bases unmatched: 7. The CDR3 covers 15 residues. The CDR3, as DNA: TGTGCCAGCAGTCCAAGCGGGAGGGCCACCAATGAGCAGTTCTTC. Its translation: CASSPSGRATNEQFF.

Only a few counts were recorded for this clonotype. The rearrangement uses TRBV9 and TRBJ1-6; 7 bases fit TRBD1. The CDR3 covers 14 residues. Germline lookup yields CDR1 SGDLS and CDR2 YYNGEE. J was trimmed by 6 bases and V by 4 bases; bases with no gene match: 4. The CDR3 protein is CASSRQGTNSPLHF. As DNA, the CDR3 is TGTGCCAGCAGCCGACAGGGAACTAATTCACCCCTCCACTTT.

The V gene is TRBV19, the J gene TRBJ2-1, with TRBD1 matching over 12 bases. Per the germline V gene, CDR1 is LNHDA and CDR2 is SQIVND (reference sequence). The CDR3 contains 15 residues. The J segment lost 9 bases and the V segment lost 3 bases, leaving 6 bases of the junction unmatched. The CDR3 region is CASSIRGQGATEQFF. The DNA of the CDR3 is TGTGCCAGTAGTATTAGGGGACAGGGGGCAACTGAGCAGTTCTTC. Variable domain in full (rest from reference TRBV19 and TRBJ2-1): DGGITQSPKYLFRKEGQNVTLSCEQNLNHDAMYWYRQDPGQGLRLIYYSQIVNDFQKGDIAEGYSVSREKKESFPLTVTSAQKNPTAFYLCASSIRGQGATEQFFGPGTRLTVL.

This clonotype occurred a few times. The rearrangement links TRBV6-5 to TRBJ2-2, with 8 bases fitting TRBD1. Unmatched junction bases numbered 5, after V lost 2 bases and J lost 0 bases. CDR3 size: 17 residues. The germline gives CDR1 MNHEY, CDR2 SVGAGI. CDR3 sequence reads: CASSYVGTGANTGELFF. CDR3 nucleotide sequence: TGTGCCAGCAGTTACGTGGGGACAGGAGCGAACACCGGGGAGCTGTTTTTT.

This clonotype was picked up a small number of times. J is TRBJ2-1 and V is TRBV4-2, with a possible D match to TRBD2 (6 bases). CDR3 size: 16 residues. CDR1 and CDR2 (germline): LGHNA, YNFKEQ. Trimming left V 0 bases short and J 4 bases short, with 13 bases between. CDR3 sequence reads: CASSQEGGDRYNEQFF. The CDR3 nucleotides are TGTGCCAGCAGCCAAGAGGGGGGAGATCGTTACAATGAGCAGTTCTTC.

This clonotype has just a few counts. CDR3 residues: CASSHSASGELFF. The CDR3 DNA reads TGTGCCAGCAGCCACTCGGCGTCCGGGGAGCTGTTTTTT. The chain employs TRBV6-5 and TRBJ2-2; D is unclear. CDR3 length: 13 amino acids. V dropped 6 bases and J dropped 6 bases, with 11 bases sitting between them. The germline gives CDR1 MNHEY, CDR2 SVGAGI.

In this sample, this clonotype turned up a few times. This chain uses TRBV7-9 with TRBJ2-1; the match to TRBD2 covers 10 bases. From germline, CDR1 is SEHNR and CDR2 FQNEAQ (reference sequence). V was pared by 0 bases and J by 4 bases, with 3 bases of the junction left unmatched. The CDR3 runs 16 residues. As DNA, the CDR3 is TGTGCCAGCAGCTTAGCGCTAGCGGGAGTATACAATGAGCAGTTCTTC. Encoded protein: CASSLALAGVYNEQFF.

The V gene is TRBV27, the J gene TRBJ2-3; TRBD2 matches 7 bases. Germline values: CDR1 MNHEY, CDR2 SMNVEV (reference sequence). J lost 0 bases, V lost 5 bases, and 8 bases had no gene match. The CDR3 consists of 16 residues. The CDR3 is CASSPLSGVSTDTQYF. DNA of the CDR3: TGTGCCAGCAGTCCTCTAAGCGGGGTTAGCACAGATACGCAGTATTTT.

The chain employs TRBV7-9 and TRBJ1-4, with D possibly matching TRBD1 (5 bases). Germline CDR1 reads SEHNR; CDR2 reads FQNEAQ (reference sequence). V was shortened by 5 bases and J by 5 bases, with 12 bases between the two germline ends. The CDR3 runs 14 residues. As DNA, the CDR3 is TGTGCCAGCAGCACCGGGACGGTGAATGAAAAACTGTTTTTT. This gives the protein CASSTGTVNEKLFF.

In this sample, this clonotype turned up a few times. The chain links TRBV5-1 to TRBJ2-7, with unresolved D. Germline V gives CDR1 SGHRS, CDR2 YFSETQ. Trimming shortened V by 0 bases and J by 5 bases, and 12 bases separated the two germline ends. The CDR3 length is 14 residues. The DNA for the CDR3 is TGCGCCAGCAGCTTGGCATGGCCTGACGACGAGCAGTACTTC. Protein sequence: CASSLAWPDDEQYF.

The chain is built from TRBV5-6 and TRBJ2-7; TRBD2 is a possible D gene (6 bases). The V gene's germline CDR1 is SGHDT and CDR2 YYEEEE. This CDR3 spans 16 amino acids. Trimming shortened V by 3 bases and J by 6 bases, and 22 bases separated the two germline ends. The CDR3 coding sequence is TGTGCCAGCAGCTCCCCCCGGGACCTAGGGAGGACCGAGCAGTACTTC. Translation gives CASSSPRDLGRTEQYF.

The sample holds a few counts of this clonotype. The chain uses TRBV20-1 and TRBJ1-3, with 9 bases lining up with TRBD1. CDR1 and CDR2 (germline): DFQATT, SNEGSKA (reference sequence). The CDR3 runs to 18 residues. Trimming at V came to 0 bases and at J to 4 bases, leaving 13 bases not matched to a gene. The chain's CDR3 is CSARDVRTGDKMGNTIYF. CDR3 nucleotide sequence: TGCAGTGCTAGAGATGTCCGGACAGGGGATAAAATGGGAAACACCATATATTTT.

The J gene is TRBJ2-7, the V gene TRBV7-2, with D possibly being TRBD1 (6 bases). V shed 0 bases and J shed 2 bases, with 14 bases lying between them. The CDR3 is 16 residues long. Germline loops: CDR1 SGHTA, CDR2 FQGNSA. The CDR3 loop is CASSLAGTRVPYEQYF. The CDR3 DNA is TGTGCCAGCAGCTTAGCAGGGACAAGGGTACCCTACGAGCAGTACTTC.

This chain uses TRBV15 with TRBJ2-2; 8 bases match TRBD1. The CDR3 sequence is 15 residues long. V lost 3 bases and J lost 1; bases outside the gene matches: 1. From germline, CDR1 is LNHNV and CDR2 YYDKDF (reference sequence). This chain's CDR3 is CATSRGQENTGELFF. CDR3 coding DNA: TGTGCCACCAGCAGGGGACAGGAGAACACCGGGGAGCTGTTTTTT.

Comments on this clonotype: Because the CDR3's place on the DNA is in doubt, the DNA is left out and the CDR3 is given as listed by TCRdb. The CDR3 sequence is CSAFRGRNTEAFF. V and J are TRBV20-1 and TRBJ1-1; the D call of TRBD1 is as the table states it, not checked on the DNA. Inclusive of both ends, the CDR3 amounts to 13 amino acids. Looked up from germline, CDR1 is DFQATT and CDR2 is SNEGSKA (reference sequence).

Here the CDR3 reads CASSGEGHNKWEQYF. The CDR3 region has the DNA TGTGCCAGCAGTGGGGAAGGGCACAATAAGTGGGAGCAGTACTTC. The gene calls are TRBV27 and TRBJ2-7; D call uncertain. CDR1 is MNHEY, CDR2 SMNVEV, per germline (reference sequence). The germline V and J ends were trimmed by 5 bases and 7 bases, with 21 bases remaining between them. The CDR3 has 15 amino acids.

This clonotype occurred many times. V usage is TRBV7-9 and J usage is TRBJ1-1; tentative D call: TRBD1 (5 bases). Trimming pared 6 bases from V and 1 base from J, leaving 12 bases between. The CDR3 loop spans 14 amino acids. CDR1 and CDR2 (germline): SEHNR, FQNEAQ (reference sequence). Written as DNA, the CDR3 is TGTGCCAGCAGTCCCAAGACAGAGAACACTGAAGCTTTCTTT. This translates into CASSPKTENTEAFF.

The chain has TRBV7-2 and TRBJ1-2; TRBD1 matches at 7 bases. Germline CDR1 SGHTA, CDR2 FQGNSA. Losses at the gene ends were 7 bases for V and 8 bases for J; bases not matched to a gene: 13. CDR3 length: 14 amino acids. The CDR3 protein is CASTPQGSGSGYTF. DNA for the CDR3: TGTGCCAGCACCCCACAGGGGTCTGGAAGCGGCTACACCTTC.

V is TRBV12-3 or TRBV12-4 and J is TRBJ2-1; weak D call: TRBD2 (6 bases). V lost 4 bases to trimming and J lost 4 bases, with 8 bases between them. The CDR3 is made up of 13 amino acids. CDR3 sequence: CASSWRGYNEQFF. The CDR3 bases are TGTGCCAGCAGTTGGCGGGGTTACAATGAGCAGTTCTTC.

The gene calls are TRBV5-1 and TRBJ1-6; D not resolved. V was cut by 0 bases and J by 7 bases, with 8 bases left in between. The CDR3 sequence is 14 residues long. Per germline, CDR1 SGHRS and CDR2 YFSETQ. DNA of the CDR3: TGCGCCAGCAGCTTGGAAACGGGGAATTCACCCCTCCACTTT. Translating gives CASSLETGNSPLHF.

The table lists this clonotype with a few counts. The rearrangement joins TRBV12-3 or TRBV12-4 to TRBJ2-1; TRBD1 matches 7 bases. Losses at the gene ends were 7 bases for V and 7 bases for J; bases not matched to a gene: 13. This CDR3 has 15 amino acids. CDR3 amino acids: CASKTTDRVGNEQFF. For the CDR3, the DNA is TGTGCCAGCAAGACCACAGACAGGGTTGGGAATGAGCAGTTCTTC.

The chain carries TRBV7-8 and TRBJ2-1; maybe TRBD1 (5 bases). The germline V gene encodes CDR1 SGHVS and CDR2 FQNEAQ. This CDR3 comprises 14 residues. The CDR3 DNA sequence: TGTGCTGTCGTTGAGACAGAGCCCTACAATGAGCAGTTCTTC. This codes for CAVVETEPYNEQFF.

This chain uses TRBV27 with TRBJ1-5; 11 bases are a match to TRBD1. CDR3 length: 14 residues. Germline V gives CDR1 MNHEY, CDR2 SMNVEV (reference sequence). The V gene end was trimmed by 8 bases and the J gene end by 6 bases; junction bases not matched to a gene: 6. For the CDR3, the DNA is TGTGCCAGCCGGGACAGGGGGTTTTCTCAGCCCCAGCATTTT. Protein: CASRDRGFSQPQHF.

In its sample, this clonotype was seen a few times. The chain links TRBV11-2 to TRBJ2-5, with 10 nucleotides matching TRBD2. CDR1 and CDR2 (germline): SGHAT, FQNNGV. The CDR3 covers 16 residues. Trimming removed 5 bases from V and 5 bases from J; junction bases left unmatched: 11. The CDR3 loop is CASSAGAGGLLETQYF. The CDR3 nucleotides are TGTGCCAGCAGCGCCGGAGCGGGGGGGCTTCTCGAGACCCAGTACTTC. The full variable domain, completed using reference TRBV11-2 and TRBJ2-5, is EAGVAQSPRYKIIEKRQSVAFWCNPISGHATLYWYQQILGQGPKLLIQFQNNGVVDDSQLPKDRFSAERLKGVDSTLKIQPAKLEDSAVYLCASSAGAGGLLETQYFGPGTRLLVL.

This chain joins TRBV28 and TRBJ2-1; maybe TRBD2 (6 bases). The CDR3 is 17 residues long. V was trimmed by 6 bases and J by 2 bases, leaving 20 bases between them. Germline CDR1 reads MDHEN; CDR2 reads SYDVKM. CDR3 coding DNA: TGTGCCAGCAGGGGTTACGGGACTCCTAACCCCTACAATGAGCAGTTCTTC. Its translation: CASRGYGTPNPYNEQFF.

This clonotype was recorded a few times. The chain is built from TRBV29-1 and TRBJ1-2; D is ambiguous. Trimming cost V 4 bases and J 8 bases, with 11 bases left between them. CDR1 SQVTM and CDR2 ANQGSEA come from the germline V gene. CDR3 length: 11 residues. DNA of the CDR3: TGCAGCGTTGTGGAGGGCGGAGGCTACACCTTC. It is translated as CSVVEGGGYTF.

This clonotype was detected a few times. The chain is built from TRBV5-8 and TRBJ2-7, with 7 bases lining up with TRBD1. The V gene end was trimmed by 3 bases and the J gene end by 6 bases; junction bases not matched to a gene: 9. There are 14 residues in the CDR3. Germline loops: CDR1 SGHTS, CDR2 YDEGEE. The CDR3 loop reads CASSYGQEWGEQYF. In nucleotides, the CDR3 is TGTGCCAGCAGCTATGGACAGGAATGGGGCGAGCAGTACTTC.

The table lists this clonotype with many counts. As DNA, the CDR3 is TGCAGTGCTAGAGATGGGAGGCACGGGAACACTGAAGCTTTCTTT. Translated, it gives CSARDGRHGNTEAFF. The V call is TRBV20-1, the J call TRBJ1-1; D unresolved. V was pared by 0 bases and J by 1 base, with 12 bases between. The germline gives CDR1 DFQATT, CDR2 SNEGSKA (reference sequence). The CDR3 length is 15 residues.